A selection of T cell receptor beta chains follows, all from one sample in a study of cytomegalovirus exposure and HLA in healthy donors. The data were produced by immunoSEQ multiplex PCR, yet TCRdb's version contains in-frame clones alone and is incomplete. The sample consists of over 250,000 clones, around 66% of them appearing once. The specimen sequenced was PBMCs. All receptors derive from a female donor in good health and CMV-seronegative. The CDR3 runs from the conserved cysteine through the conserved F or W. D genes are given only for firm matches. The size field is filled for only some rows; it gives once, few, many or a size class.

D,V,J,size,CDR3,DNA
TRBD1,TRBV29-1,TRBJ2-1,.,CSVEEDRGLGEQFF,TGCAGCGTTGAAGAGGACAGGGGGTTGGGTGAGCAGTTCTTC
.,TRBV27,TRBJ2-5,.,CASSPKKGRPLGETQYF,TGTGCCAGCAGTCCCAAAAAGGGGCGCCCCTTGGGGGAGACCCAGTACTTC
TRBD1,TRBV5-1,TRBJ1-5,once,CASSLRQGAQSNQPQHF,TGCGCCAGCAGCTTGAGACAGGGGGCGCAAAGCAATCAGCCCCAGCATTTT
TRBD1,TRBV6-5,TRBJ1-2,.,CASSYEGATFGYTF,TGTGCCAGCAGTTACGAGGGGGCCACTTTCGGCTACACCTTC
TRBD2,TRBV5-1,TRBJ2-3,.,CASSPVGLAPSGDTQYF,TGCGCCAGCAGCCCGGTGGGACTAGCGCCCTCGGGAGATACGCAGTATTTT
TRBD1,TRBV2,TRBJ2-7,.,CASGGQGLYEQYF,TGTGCCAGCGGCGGACAGGGACTCTACGAGCAGTACTTC
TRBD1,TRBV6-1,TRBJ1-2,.,CASSEGQGEYGYTF,TGTGCCAGCAGTGAAGGGCAGGGGGAATATGGCTACACCTTC
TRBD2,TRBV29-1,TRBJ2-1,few,CSVGRVQEGAWTSGLIEQFF,TGCAGCGTTGGAAGGGTACAGGAGGGGGCTTGGACTAGCGGCCTCATCGAGCAGTTCTTC
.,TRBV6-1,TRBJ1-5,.,CASRNRIGQPQHF,TGTGCCAGCAGGAACAGGATTGGTCAGCCCCAGCATTTT
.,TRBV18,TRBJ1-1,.,CASSPSQGRNTEAFF,TGTGCCAGCTCACCGTCACAGGGACGAAACACTGAAGCTTTCTTT
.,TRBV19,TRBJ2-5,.,CASSIPGVETQYF,TGTGCCAGTAGTATCCCAGGGGTAGAGACCCAGTACTTC
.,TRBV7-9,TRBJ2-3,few,CASSLNTRQLSTDTQYF,TGTGCCAGCAGCTTAAATACCAGACAGCTAAGCACAGATACGCAGTATTTT
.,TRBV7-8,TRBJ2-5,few,CASSLPRETQYF,TGTGCCAGCAGCTTACCCCGAGAGACCCAGTACTTC
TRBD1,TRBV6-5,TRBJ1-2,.,CASRKTGGYGYTF,TGTGCCAGCAGGAAGACAGGGGGATATGGCTACACCTTC
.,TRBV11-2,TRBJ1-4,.,CASSVSGTNERLFF,TGTGCCAGCAGCGTATCCGGGACTAATGAAAGACTGTTTTTT
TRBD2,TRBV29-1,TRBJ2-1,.,CSVAGLAGGGDNEQFF,TGCAGCGTTGCGGGACTAGCGGGAGGCGGTGACAATGAGCAGTTCTTC
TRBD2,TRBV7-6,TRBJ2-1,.,CASSPSPSGAYNEQFF,TGTGCCAGCAGCCCCTCCCCTAGCGGAGCATACAATGAGCAGTTCTTC
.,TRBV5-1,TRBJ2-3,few,CASSLALWDGGYTDTQYF,TGCGCCAGCAGCTTGGCCCTATGGGACGGAGGGTACACAGATACGCAGTATTTT
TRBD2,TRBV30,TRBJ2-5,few,CAWSHPSGSETQYF,TGTGCCTGGAGTCACCCTAGCGGGAGTGAGACCCAGTACTTC
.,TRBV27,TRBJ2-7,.,CASSLDSSYEQYF,TGTGCCAGCAGTTTAGACAGCTCCTACGAGCAGTACTTC
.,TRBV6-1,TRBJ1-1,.,CASSEEEEAFF,TGTGCCAGCAGTGAGGAGGAGGAAGCTTTCTTT
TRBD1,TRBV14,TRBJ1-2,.,CASSPTTGGGGYTF,TGTGCCAGCAGCCCTACAACAGGGGGCGGTGGCTACACCTTC